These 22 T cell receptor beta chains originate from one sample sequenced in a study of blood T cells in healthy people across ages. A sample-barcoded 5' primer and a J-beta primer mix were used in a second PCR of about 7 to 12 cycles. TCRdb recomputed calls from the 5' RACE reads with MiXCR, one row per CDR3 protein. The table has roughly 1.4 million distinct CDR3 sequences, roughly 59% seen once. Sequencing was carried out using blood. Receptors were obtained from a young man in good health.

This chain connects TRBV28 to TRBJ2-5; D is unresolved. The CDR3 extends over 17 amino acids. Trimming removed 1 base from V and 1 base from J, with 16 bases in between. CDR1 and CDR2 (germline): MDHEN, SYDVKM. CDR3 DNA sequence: TGTGCCAGCAGTTTATTAGGTCCCAGGAGATCCCAAGAGACCCAGTACTTC. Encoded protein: CASSLLGPRRSQETQYF.

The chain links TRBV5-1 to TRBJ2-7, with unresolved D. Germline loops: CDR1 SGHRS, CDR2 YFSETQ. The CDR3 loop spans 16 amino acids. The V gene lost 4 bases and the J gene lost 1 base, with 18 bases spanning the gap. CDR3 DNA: TGCGCCAGCAGCCCCAGAGCGACGTTCACTTCCTACGAGCAGTACTTC. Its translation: CASSPRATFTSYEQYF.

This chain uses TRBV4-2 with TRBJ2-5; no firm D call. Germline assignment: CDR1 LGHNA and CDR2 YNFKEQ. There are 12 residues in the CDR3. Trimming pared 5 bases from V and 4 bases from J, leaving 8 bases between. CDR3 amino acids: CASSSLSETQYF. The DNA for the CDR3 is TGTGCCAGCAGCTCCCTGTCAGAGACCCAGTACTTC.

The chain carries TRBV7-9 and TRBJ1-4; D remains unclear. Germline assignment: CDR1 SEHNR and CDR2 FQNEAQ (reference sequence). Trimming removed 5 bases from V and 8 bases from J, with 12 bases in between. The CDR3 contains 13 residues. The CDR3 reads CASSPGEEEKLFF. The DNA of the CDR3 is TGTGCCAGCAGCCCAGGTGAGGAGGAAAAACTGTTTTTT.

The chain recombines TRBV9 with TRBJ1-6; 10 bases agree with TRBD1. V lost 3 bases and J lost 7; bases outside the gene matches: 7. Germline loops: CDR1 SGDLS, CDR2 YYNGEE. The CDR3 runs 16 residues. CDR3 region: CASSAETGGWNSPLHF. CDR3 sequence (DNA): TGTGCCAGCAGCGCAGAGACAGGGGGCTGGAATTCACCCCTCCACTTT.

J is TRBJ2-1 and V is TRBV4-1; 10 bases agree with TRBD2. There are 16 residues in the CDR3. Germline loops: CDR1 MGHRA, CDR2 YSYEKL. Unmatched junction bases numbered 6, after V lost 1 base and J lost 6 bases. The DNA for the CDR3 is TGCGCCAGCAGCCAAGGTACTAGCGGGACGGGCAATGAGCAGTTCTTC. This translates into CASSQGTSGTGNEQFF.

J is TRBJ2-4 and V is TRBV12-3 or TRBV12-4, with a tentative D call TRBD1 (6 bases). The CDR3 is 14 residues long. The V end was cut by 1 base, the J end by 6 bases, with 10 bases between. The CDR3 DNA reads TGTGCCAGCAGTTTAGACAGGGCGCCAAACATTCAGTACTTC. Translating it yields CASSLDRAPNIQYF.

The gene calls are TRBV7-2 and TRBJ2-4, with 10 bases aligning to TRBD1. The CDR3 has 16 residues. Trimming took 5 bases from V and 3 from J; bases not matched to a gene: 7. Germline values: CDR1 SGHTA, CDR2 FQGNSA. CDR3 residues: CASSQDRGRGKNIQYF. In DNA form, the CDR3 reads TGTGCCAGCAGCCAAGACAGGGGGCGAGGCAAAAACATTCAGTACTTC.

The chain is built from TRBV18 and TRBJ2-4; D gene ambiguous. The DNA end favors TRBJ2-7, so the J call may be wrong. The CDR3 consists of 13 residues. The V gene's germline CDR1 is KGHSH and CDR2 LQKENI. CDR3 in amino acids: CASSRRDLDEQYF. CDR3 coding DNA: TGTGCCAGCTCACGGAGAGATCTAGACGAGCAGTACTTC.

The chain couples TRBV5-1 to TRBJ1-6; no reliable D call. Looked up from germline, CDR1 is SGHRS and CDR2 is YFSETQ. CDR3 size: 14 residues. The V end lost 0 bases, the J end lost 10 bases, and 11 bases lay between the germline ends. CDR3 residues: CASSLGLIMSPLHF. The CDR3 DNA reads TGCGCCAGCAGCTTGGGACTGATTATGTCACCCCTCCACTTT.

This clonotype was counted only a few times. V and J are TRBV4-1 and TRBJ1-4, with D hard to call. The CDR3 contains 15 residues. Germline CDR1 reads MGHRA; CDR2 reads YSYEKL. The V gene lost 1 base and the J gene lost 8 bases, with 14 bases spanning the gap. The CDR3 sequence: CASSQGTSVREKLFF. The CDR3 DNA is TGCGCCAGCAGCCAAGGAACGTCGGTCAGAGAAAAACTGTTTTTT.

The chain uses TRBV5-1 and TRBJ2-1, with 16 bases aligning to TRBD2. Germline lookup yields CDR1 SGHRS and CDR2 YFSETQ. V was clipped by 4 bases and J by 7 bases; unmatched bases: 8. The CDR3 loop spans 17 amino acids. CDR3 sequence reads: CASSDGTSGRVRNEQFF. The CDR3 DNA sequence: TGCGCCAGCAGCGACGGGACTAGCGGGAGGGTAAGGAATGAGCAGTTCTTC.

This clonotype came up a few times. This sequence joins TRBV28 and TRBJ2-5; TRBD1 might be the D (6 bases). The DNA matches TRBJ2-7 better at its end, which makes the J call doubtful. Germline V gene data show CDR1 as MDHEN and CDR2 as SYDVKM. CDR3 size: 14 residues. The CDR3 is CASSWAGDPYEQYF. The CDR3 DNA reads TGTGCCAGCAGTTGGGCAGGGGACCCCTACGAGCAGTACTTC.

The CDR3 sequence: CSARQVWTNTEAFF. In DNA, the CDR3 is TGCAGCGCGAGACAGGTCTGGACGAACACTGAAGCTTTCTTT. This rearrangement joins TRBV29-1 to TRBJ1-1; D is possibly TRBD1 (6 bases). Trimming left V 7 bases short and J 1 base short, with 16 bases between. The CDR3 covers 14 residues. Germline assignment: CDR1 SQVTM and CDR2 ANQGSEA.

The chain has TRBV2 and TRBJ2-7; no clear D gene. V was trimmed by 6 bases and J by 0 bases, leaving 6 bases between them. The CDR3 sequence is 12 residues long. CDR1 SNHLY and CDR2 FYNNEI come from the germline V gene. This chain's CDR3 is CASRVTSYEQYF. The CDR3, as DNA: TGTGCCAGCAGGGTCACCTCCTACGAGCAGTACTTC.

Written as DNA, the CDR3 is TGCGCCAGCAGCCAAGTAGCCCCCTTGGATACGCAGTATTTT. It codes for CASSQVAPLDTQYF. The gene calls are TRBV4-1 and TRBJ2-3; D gene uncertain. The CDR3 consists of 14 residues. The ends were cut back, 1 base at V and 6 bases at J, with 11 bases in the middle. From germline, CDR1 is MGHRA and CDR2 YSYEKL.

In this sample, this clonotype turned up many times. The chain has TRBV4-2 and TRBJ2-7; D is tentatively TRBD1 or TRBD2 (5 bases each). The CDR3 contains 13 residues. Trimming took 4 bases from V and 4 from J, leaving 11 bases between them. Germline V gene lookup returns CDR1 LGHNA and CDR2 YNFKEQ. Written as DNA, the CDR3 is TGTGCCAGCAGCCCCGGGACCATTTACGAGCAGTACTTC. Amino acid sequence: CASSPGTIYEQYF.

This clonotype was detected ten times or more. The CDR3 spells CASSSPRDTQYF. CDR3 DNA sequence: TGTGCCAGCAGCTCCCCACGCGATACGCAGTATTTT. The chain uses TRBV7-2 and TRBJ2-3, with unresolved D. This CDR3 has 12 residues. CDR1 SGHTA and CDR2 FQGNSA come from the germline V gene. Trimming stripped 4 bases from V and 6 bases from J, with 8 bases between.

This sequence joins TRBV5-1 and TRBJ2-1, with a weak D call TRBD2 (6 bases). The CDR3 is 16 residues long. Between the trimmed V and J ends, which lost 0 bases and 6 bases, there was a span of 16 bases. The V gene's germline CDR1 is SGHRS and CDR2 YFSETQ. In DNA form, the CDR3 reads TGCGCCAGCAGCTTGGCCTATAGCGGCGGAGGCAATGAGCAGTTCTTC. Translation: CASSLAYSGGGNEQFF. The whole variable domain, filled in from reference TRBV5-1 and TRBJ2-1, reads KAGVTQTPRYLIKTRGQQVTLSCSPISGHRSVSWYQQTPGQGLQFLFEYFSETQRNKGNFPGRFSGRQFSNSRSEMNVSTLELGDSALYLCASSLAYSGGGNEQFFGPGTRLTVL.

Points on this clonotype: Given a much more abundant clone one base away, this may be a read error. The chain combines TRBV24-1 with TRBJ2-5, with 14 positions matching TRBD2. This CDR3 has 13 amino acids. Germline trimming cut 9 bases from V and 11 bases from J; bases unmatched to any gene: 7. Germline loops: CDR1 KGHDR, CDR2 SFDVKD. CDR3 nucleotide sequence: TGTGCCACCGGGACTAGCGGGAGAGTTGAGCAGTACTTC. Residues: CATGTSGRVEQYF.

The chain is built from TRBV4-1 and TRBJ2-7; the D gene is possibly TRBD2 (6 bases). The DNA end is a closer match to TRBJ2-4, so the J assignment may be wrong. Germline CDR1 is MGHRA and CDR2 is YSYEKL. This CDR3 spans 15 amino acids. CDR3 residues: CASGYGGGPPNIQYF. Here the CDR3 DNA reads TGCGCCAGTGGTTATGGGGGAGGTCCGCCCAACATTCAGTACTTC.

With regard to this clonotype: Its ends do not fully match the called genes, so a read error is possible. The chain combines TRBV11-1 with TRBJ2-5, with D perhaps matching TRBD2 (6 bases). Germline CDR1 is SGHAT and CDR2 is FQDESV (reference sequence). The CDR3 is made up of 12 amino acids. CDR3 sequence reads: CAGSSLADEQYF. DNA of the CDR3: TGTGCCGGCAGCTCATTAGCGGATGAACAGTACTTC.